A single sample gave rise to the 32 T cell receptor beta chains below, sequenced in a study of T cells in Graves' hyperthyroidism and ophthalmopathy. The source material, RNA transcripts, was used to amplify TCR beta CDR3 regions. HTBI primers drove first-round RT-PCR of the TCR CDR3. Via MiXCR, TCRdb re-called the multiplex PCR reads, giving one row per CDR3 protein. The sample comprises some 620,000 distinct CDR3 sequences, around 16% of which are singletons, and 3.5% to 4% rests with the top ten. The sequenced sample consisted of blood. These receptor sequences come from a woman in her 30s with Graves' hyperthyroidism.

This clonotype was counted many times. This rearrangement joins TRBV6-2 or TRBV6-3 to TRBJ2-3; D not resolved. The CDR3 covers 13 residues. Germline V gives CDR1 MNHEY, CDR2 SVGEGT. The V end lost 7 bases, the J end lost 2 bases, and 10 bases lay between the germline ends. The DNA for the CDR3 is TGTGCCAGCATAAGGAAGAACACAGATACGCAGTATTTT. Its protein is CASIRKNTDTQYF.

This chain uses TRBV20-1 with TRBJ2-4, with D possibly TRBD2 on 5 matching bases. Germline CDR1 and CDR2: DFQATT and SNEGSKA (reference sequence). Trimming removed 0 bases at V and 0 bases at J, with 9 bases between. The CDR3 runs 15 residues. CDR3 residues: CSARDLALAKNIQYF. The CDR3 region has the DNA TGCAGTGCTAGAGATCTAGCCCTAGCCAAAAACATTCAGTACTTC.

This clonotype was observed many times. This chain links TRBV5-1 with TRBJ2-7; possibly TRBD2 for D (6 bases). Trimming left V 0 bases short and J 0 bases short, with 13 bases between. The length of the CDR3 is 16 residues. Germline CDR1 SGHRS, CDR2 YFSETQ. Here the CDR3 reads CASSLGWGDGSYEQYF. The CDR3 nucleotides read TGCGCCAGCAGCTTGGGGTGGGGGGACGGCTCCTACGAGCAGTACTTC.

This clonotype has at least ten counts. The chain has TRBV28 and TRBJ2-6; D is undetermined. CDR1 is MDHEN, CDR2 SYDVKM, per germline. The CDR3 has 16 amino acids. V lost 3 bases to trimming and J lost 0 bases, with 9 bases between them. CDR3 protein: CASSLATGSGANVLTF. The CDR3 DNA follows: TGTGCCAGCAGTTTGGCCACGGGCTCTGGGGCCAACGTCCTGACTTTC.

CDR3 in DNA: TGTGCCAGCAGCTACGGGACTAACCACGGGGAGCAGTTCTTC. Its protein product is CASSYGTNHGEQFF. This rearrangement joins TRBV7-9 to TRBJ2-1; TRBD2 agrees at 7 bases. This CDR3 is 14 amino acids long. Germline CDR1 reads SEHNR; CDR2 reads FQNEAQ (reference sequence). After removal of 4 bases from V and 10 bases from J, the junction contained 10 bases not matched to a gene. The full variable domain, with the rest looked up from reference TRBV7-9 and TRBJ2-1, is DTGVSQNPRHKITKRGQNVTFRCDPISEHNRLYWYRQTLGQGPEFLTYFQNEAQLEKSRLLSDRFSAERPKGSFSTLEIQRTEQGDSAMYLCASSYGTNHGEQFFGPGTRLTVL.

In its sample, this clonotype was seen many times. V is TRBV11-2 and J is TRBJ2-3; D uncertain. Germline CDR1 reads SGHAT; CDR2 reads FQNNGV. Trimming stripped 5 bases from V and 2 bases from J, with 14 bases between. CDR3 length: 15 residues. This chain's CDR3 is CASSPGRGYTDTQYF. CDR3 coding DNA: TGTGCCAGCAGCCCAGGCCGAGGATACACAGATACGCAGTATTTT. Based on the CDR3 plus reference TRBV11-2 and TRBJ2-3, the full variable domain is EAGVAQSPRYKIIEKRQSVAFWCNPISGHATLYWYQQILGQGPKLLIQFQNNGVVDDSQLPKDRFSAERLKGVDSTLKIQPAKLEDSAVYLCASSPGRGYTDTQYFGPGTRLTVL.

A few counts support this clonotype. V usage is TRBV29-1 and J usage is TRBJ2-1, with a tentative D call TRBD2 (5 bases). The CDR3 runs 11 residues. Trimming left V 3 bases short and J 10 bases short, with 10 bases between. Germline values: CDR1 SQVTM, CDR2 ANQGSEA. This CDR3 reads CSVDFGEEQFF. CDR3 DNA: TGCAGCGTTGATTTCGGGGAAGAGCAGTTCTTC.

The chain links TRBV29-1 to TRBJ2-1, with a possible D match to TRBD1 (6 bases). The germline V gene has CDR1 SQVTM and CDR2 ANQGSEA. The V end was cut by 4 bases, the J end by 7 bases, with 11 bases between. The CDR3 is 12 amino acids. The CDR3: CSVVPGVNEQFF. CDR3 nucleotides: TGCAGCGTTGTCCCAGGGGTAAATGAGCAGTTCTTC.

This clonotype was picked up many times. This chain connects TRBV6-1 to TRBJ2-7; 13 bases are a match to TRBD2. The CDR3 is 16 residues long. Trimming took 3 bases from V and 2 from J; bases not matched to a gene: 4. Germline CDR1 reads MNHNS; CDR2 reads SASEGT. In DNA form, the CDR3 reads TGTGCCAGCAGTGAGGGGACTAGCGGGGCCACCTACGAGCAGTACTTC. Protein product: CASSEGTSGATYEQYF.

The table lists this clonotype with a few counts. The rearrangement links TRBV15 to TRBJ2-3, with TRBD1 matching over 11 bases. Losses at the gene ends were 1 base for V and 4 bases for J; bases not matched to a gene: 1. CDR1 is LNHNV, CDR2 YYDKDF, per germline (reference sequence). The CDR3 spans 15 residues. The CDR3 DNA follows: TGTGCCACCAGCAGAGGGACAGGGGGCGCAGATACGCAGTATTTT. Its translation is CATSRGTGGADTQYF.

The chain couples TRBV13 to TRBJ2-2; D is tentatively TRBD1 or TRBD2 (6 bases each). The CDR3 is 15 residues long. The ends were cut back, 5 bases at V and 2 bases at J, with 12 bases in the middle. CDR1 and CDR2 from the germline V gene are PRHDT and FYEKMQ (reference sequence). CDR3 loop: CASSHLGGNTGELFF. The CDR3 DNA is TGTGCCAGCAGCCACCTCGGGGGCAACACCGGGGAGCTGTTTTTT.

This clonotype was found a few times. The chain recombines TRBV20-1 with TRBJ2-3, with a tentative D call TRBD2 (6 bases). V was pared by 5 bases and J by 4 bases, with 19 bases between. From germline, CDR1 is DFQATT and CDR2 SNEGSKA (reference sequence). This CDR3 has 15 amino acids. The CDR3 bases are TGCAGTGCTCCCCTCGGGGGTCCCGGGTCAGATACGCAGTATTTT. Its translation: CSAPLGGPGSDTQYF.

This clonotype was found many times. This rearrangement joins TRBV6-2 or TRBV6-3 to TRBJ2-5; TRBD2 matches 7 bases. The CDR3 is 14 amino acids. After removal of 6 bases from V and 5 bases from J, the junction contained 9 bases not matched to a gene. Germline assignment: CDR1 MNHEY and CDR2 SVGEGT. CDR3 loop: CASSHRGERETQYF. The CDR3, as DNA: TGTGCCAGCAGCCACCGGGGGGAGCGGGAGACCCAGTACTTC.

This clonotype was seen many times. The chain employs TRBV12-3 or TRBV12-4 and TRBJ2-3; 7 bases match TRBD2. Trimming removed 2 bases from V and 4 bases from J; junction bases left unmatched: 12. The CDR3 covers 17 residues. In DNA form, the CDR3 reads TGTGCCAGCAGTTTAAGACGGCGGGAGATCCCCCCAGATACGCAGTATTTT. It specifies CASSLRRREIPPDTQYF.

This clonotype was observed many times. The rearrangement uses TRBV3-1 and TRBJ2-7; D may be TRBD1 or TRBD2 (5 bases each). This CDR3 comprises 15 residues. Germline V gives CDR1 LGHDT, CDR2 YNNKEL (reference sequence). V lost 4 bases and J lost 0, with 13 bases in between. This chain's CDR3 is CASSPSGTSSYEQYF. As DNA, the CDR3 is TGTGCCAGCAGCCCGTCCGGGACCTCCTCCTACGAGCAGTACTTC.

In this sample, this clonotype turned up many times. The chain recombines TRBV20-1 with TRBJ2-3, with TRBD2 identical over 8 bases. Germline V gives CDR1 DFQATT, CDR2 SNEGSKA (reference sequence). Unmatched junction bases numbered 12, after V lost 3 bases and J lost 4 bases. This CDR3 comprises 16 residues. In DNA, the CDR3 is TGCAGTGCTAGCGGGGCGAGCGGGAGTCACCCAGATACGCAGTATTTT. Its protein is CSASGASGSHPDTQYF.

A few counts support this clonotype. The CDR3 region has the DNA TGTGCCAGCAGTTACGGGACAGAAGAGCAGTACTTC. Amino acid sequence: CASSYGTEEQYF. The chain recombines TRBV6-1 with TRBJ2-7, with 7 bases lining up with TRBD1. CDR3 length: 12 residues. CDR1 is MNHNS and CDR2 is SASEGT in the germline V gene. Trimming cost V 5 bases and J 7 bases; bases outside gene matches: 5.

The CDR3 coding sequence is TGCAGTGCTAGGAGGTCAGTAGATGAGCAGTTCTTC. It translates to CSARRSVDEQFF. The chain uses TRBV20-1 and TRBJ2-1; unclear D gene. V lost 3 bases to trimming and J lost 8 bases, with 11 bases between them. The CDR3 covers 12 residues. CDR1 DFQATT and CDR2 SNEGSKA come from the germline V gene (reference sequence).

Many counts were recorded for this clonotype. The chain has TRBV18 and TRBJ2-3, with 9 nucleotides matching TRBD2. Trimming removed 3 bases from V and 2 bases from J; junction bases left unmatched: 6. Germline lookup yields CDR1 KGHSH and CDR2 LQKENI. This CDR3 comprises 16 residues. CDR3 sequence reads: CASSPRGLATTDTQYF. The CDR3, as DNA: TGTGCCAGCTCACCCCGAGGACTAGCGACCACAGATACGCAGTATTTT.

The rearrangement links TRBV4-1 to TRBJ2-2; D call uncertain. The CDR3 totals 15 residues. V was shortened by 5 bases and J by 3 bases, with 13 bases between the two germline ends. Germline V gene lookup returns CDR1 MGHRA and CDR2 YSYEKL. The CDR3 loop is CASSSPERDTGELFF. The CDR3 region has the DNA TGCGCCAGCAGCAGTCCAGAACGGGACACCGGGGAGCTGTTTTTT.

The table lists this clonotype with a few counts. V and J are TRBV5-5 and TRBJ2-7; 8 nucleotides agree with TRBD1. CDR1 SGHKS and CDR2 YYEKEE come from the germline V gene (reference sequence). V was clipped by 4 bases and J by 7 bases; unmatched bases: 4. The CDR3 is 12 amino acids. For the CDR3, the DNA is TGTGCCAGCAGCCAGACAGGGGAAGAGCAGTACTTC. Translated: CASSQTGEEQYF.

In this sample, this clonotype turned up a few times. V is TRBV5-1 and J is TRBJ1-1, with no clear D. This CDR3 spans 14 amino acids. CDR1 and CDR2 (germline): SGHRS, YFSETQ. Between the trimmed V and J ends, which lost 5 bases and 4 bases, there was a span of 15 bases. Here the CDR3 DNA reads TGCGCCAGCAGTTACTCTTACTCGGGCACTGAAGCTTTCTTT. This sequence encodes CASSYSYSGTEAFF.

J is TRBJ2-3 and V is TRBV4-1; D is perhaps TRBD1 (6 bases). CDR3 length: 21 residues. Germline V CDR1 and CDR2: MGHRA, YSYEKL. V gave up 5 bases and J gave up 0 bases, with 30 bases separating them. The CDR3 protein is CASSFPLWRTEDLSSTDTQYF. CDR3 DNA sequence: TGCGCCAGCAGCTTTCCCCTCTGGAGGACAGAAGACTTGTCTAGCACAGATACGCAGTATTTT.

J is TRBJ2-1 and V is TRBV11-3, with no clear D. The length of the CDR3 is 12 residues. The V end lost 1 base, the J end lost 15 bases, and 13 bases lay between the germline ends. Germline CDR1 is SGHNT and CDR2 is YENEEA. The CDR3 sequence: CASSLGRLGPFF. The CDR3 DNA follows: TGTGCCAGCAGCTTAGGGCGGCTGGGCCCGTTCTTC.

The table lists this clonotype with many counts. The chain couples TRBV28 to TRBJ2-1, with a possible D match to TRBD1 (7 bases). V lost 5 bases to trimming and J lost 7 bases, with 18 bases between them. CDR1 MDHEN and CDR2 SYDVKM come from the germline V gene. CDR3 length equals 15 residues. CDR3 in amino acids: CASSVGGRGNNEQFF. The CDR3 DNA follows: TGTGCCAGCAGTGTGGGGGGCAGGGGGAATAATGAGCAGTTCTTC.

This clonotype is a singleton in its sample. Given a much more abundant clone one base away, this may be a read error. The chain carries TRBV18 and TRBJ1-5; TRBD1 matches 7 bases. CDR1 KGHSH and CDR2 LQKENI come from the germline V gene. J lost 9 bases, V lost 3 bases, and 11 bases had no gene match. This CDR3 is 15 amino acids long. CDR3 protein: CASSPRQGLGRPQHF. DNA of the CDR3: TGTGCCAGCTCACCTAGACAGGGACTTGGACGGCCCCAGCATTTT.

This clonotype was picked up many times. This rearrangement joins TRBV27 to TRBJ2-1; TRBD2 matches 12 bases. Germline V gives CDR1 MNHEY, CDR2 SMNVEV (reference sequence). V shed 6 bases, J shed 5 bases, and the junction held 2 bases outside the gene matches. The CDR3 is 14 residues long. This CDR3 is CASSRLAGDNEQFF. The CDR3 nucleotides read TGTGCCAGCAGCCGACTAGCGGGAGACAATGAGCAGTTCTTC.

The table lists this clonotype with a few counts. The rearrangement joins TRBV6-1 to TRBJ1-5; D is perhaps TRBD1 (6 bases). The CDR3 length is 18 residues. V shed 6 bases and J shed 0 bases, with 21 bases lying between them. Germline V gene lookup returns CDR1 MNHNS and CDR2 SASEGT. CDR3 bases: TGTGCCAGCAGCCCCAGGGGAGGGGCGCGAGATAGCAATCAGCCCCAGCATTTT. Translated: CASSPRGGARDSNQPQHF.

The rearrangement links TRBV6-1 to TRBJ1-4, with unresolved D. The CDR3 runs to 16 residues. CDR1 MNHNS and CDR2 SASEGT come from the germline V gene. Between the trimmed V and J ends, which lost 1 base and 0 bases, there was a span of 9 bases. The CDR3 nucleotides read TGTGCCAGCAGTGAAGGGCAGATTGCAACTAATGAAAAACTGTTTTTT. It codes for CASSEGQIATNEKLFF.

This clonotype was seen a few times. The rearrangement links TRBV19 to TRBJ1-1; a possible D gene is TRBD1 (6 bases). CDR3 size: 14 residues. Trimming pared 3 bases from V and 2 bases from J, leaving 10 bases between. CDR1 is LNHDA, CDR2 SQIVND, per germline (reference sequence). Here the CDR3 reads CASSMLGGNTEAFF. CDR3 bases: TGTGCCAGTAGTATGTTGGGGGGCAACACTGAAGCTTTCTTT.

The chain uses TRBV7-2 and TRBJ2-6; a weak D match, TRBD2 (5 bases). The CDR3 sequence is 17 residues long. Trimming left V 2 bases short and J 2 bases short, with 13 bases between. Germline-derived CDR1 and CDR2 are SGHTA and FQGNSA. The CDR3 DNA sequence: TGTGCCAGCAGCTTACGTGGATCCGGGACTGGGGCCAACGTCCTGACTTTC. It specifies CASSLRGSGTGANVLTF.

This clonotype was found a few times. The chain has TRBV6-1 and TRBJ1-1, with a weak D call TRBD1 (6 bases). CDR1 and CDR2 from the germline V gene are MNHNS and SASEGT. This CDR3 contains 14 residues. The ends were cut back, 6 bases at V and 7 bases at J, with 18 bases in the middle. The CDR3 nucleotides read TGTGCCAGCAGCCTACAGGGACTAACACGTGAAGCTTTCTTT. Amino acid sequence: CASSLQGLTREAFF.